This TCR beta chain was profiled in a study of T-cell reconstitution after alpha-beta-depleted transplantation in children. This clonotype showed up many times. V was shortened by 5 bases and J by 11 bases, with 22 bases between the two germline ends. This CDR3 has 15 amino acids. Germline CDR1 is DFQATT and CDR2 is SNEGSKA (reference sequence). This sample's TCRbeta library carried unique molecular identifier barcodes. Each CDR3 protein is one row after TCRdb ran MiXCR on the PCR reads. The sample has about 110,000 distinct CDR3 sequences, 10% seen once; the top ten hold roughly 8%. This receptor was identified in a human donor who donated a stem cell graft to a child with acute lymphoblastic leukemia. The chain carries TRBV20-1 and TRBJ1-6, with a possible D match to TRBD1 (5 bases). The source was PBMCs from the stem cell graft donor, collected from the stem cell graft. The CDR3 DNA reads TGCAGTGCTCGTCCCCCGGGACTCCGATCGACACCCCTCCACTTT. As protein: CSARPPGLRSTPLHF.